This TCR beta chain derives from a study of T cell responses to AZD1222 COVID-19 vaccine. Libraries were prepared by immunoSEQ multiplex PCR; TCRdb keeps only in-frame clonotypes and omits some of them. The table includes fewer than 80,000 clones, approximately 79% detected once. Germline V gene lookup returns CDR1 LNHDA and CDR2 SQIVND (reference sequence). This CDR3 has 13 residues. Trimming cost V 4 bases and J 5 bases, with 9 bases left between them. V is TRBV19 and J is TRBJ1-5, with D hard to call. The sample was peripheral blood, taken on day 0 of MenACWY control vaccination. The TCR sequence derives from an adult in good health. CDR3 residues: CASSSSVDQPQHF. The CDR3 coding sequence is TGTGCCAGTAGTAGTTCAGTGGATCAGCCCCAGCATTTT.